The 28 T cell receptor beta chains given below trace back to one sample, sequenced in a study of OX40 agonist ivuxolimab in advanced cancers. The protocol was immunoSEQ multiplex PCR, while the TCRdb copy is restricted to in-frame clones and leaves out a portion. Of about 48,000 clones listed, about three quarters are singletons. Sequencing was performed on CD4+ or CD8+ T cells sorted from blood, taken in a trial of the OX40 agonist ivuxolimab. These receptors originate from an adult with an advanced solid tumor such as melanoma, head and neck, liver or kidney cancer.

V gene TRBV5-1 combines with J gene TRBJ2-7, with 13 bases lining up with TRBD2. The V gene end was trimmed by 3 bases and the J gene end by 1 base; junction bases not matched to a gene: 10. CDR1 and CDR2 from the germline V gene are SGHRS and YFSETQ. CDR3 length equals 18 residues. CDR3 DNA sequence: TGCGCCAGCAGCTCCCGAAAGACTAGCGGGAGGATTTCCTACGAGCAGTACTTC. As protein: CASSSRKTSGRISYEQYF.

This clone was counted only a few times. V and J are TRBV7-6 and TRBJ2-1; the match to TRBD2 covers 12 bases. V gave up 5 bases and J gave up 10 bases; unmatched junction bases: 21. CDR1 and CDR2 (germline): SGHVS, FNYEAQ. There are 19 residues in the CDR3. Here the CDR3 reads CASSNGLAGHMSRGTEQFF. The CDR3 DNA sequence: TGTGCCAGCAGCAATGGACTAGCGGGGCATATGTCTAGGGGTACGGAGCAGTTCTTC.

The chain's CDR3 is CASSLGTSGVTDTQYF. The CDR3 DNA reads as TGTGCCAGCAGCTTGGGGACTAGCGGGGTCACAGATACGCAGTATTTT. J is TRBJ2-3 and V is TRBV7-9; 13 nucleotides line up with TRBD2. This CDR3 has 16 residues. Germline V CDR1 and CDR2: SEHNR, FQNEAQ (reference sequence). The junction had 2 bases not matched to a gene; V was cut back by 3 bases and J by 2 bases.

The genes are TRBV30 and TRBJ2-2; 8 nucleotides align to TRBD2. V gave up 3 bases and J gave up 5 bases; unmatched junction bases: 11. This CDR3 spans 16 amino acids. Germline V gives CDR1 GTSNPN, CDR2 SVGIG (reference sequence). DNA for the CDR3: TGTGCCTGGAGCAAAACCGGGACTAGTTTAACCGGGGAGCTGTTTTTT. The encoded protein is CAWSKTGTSLTGELFF.

This clone was seen just once. The gene calls are TRBV11-3 and TRBJ2-5, with 11 bases identical to TRBD1. Germline V gene lookup returns CDR1 SGHNT and CDR2 YENEEA. J gave up 5 bases and V 5 bases, and 4 bases lay outside the gene matches. This CDR3 is built from 14 residues. CDR3 protein: CASSRTGGRETQYF. CDR3 sequence (DNA): TGTGCCAGCAGCCGGACAGGGGGCAGGGAGACCCAGTACTTC.

The rearrangement links TRBV23-1 to TRBJ1-2; D is perhaps TRBD1 (5 bases). TRBV23-1 is treated as an ORF (open reading frame) with a function not yet certain. Trimming stripped 3 bases from V and 2 bases from J, with 16 bases between. CDR3 size: 16 residues. The CDR3 spells CASSHGRIRGNYGYTF. Written as DNA, the CDR3 is TGCGCCAGCAGTCACGGGCGGATTCGGGGCAACTATGGCTACACCTTC.

This clone showed up just once. Relative to the germline gene, one junction end is altered; a read error may explain this. V is TRBV11-2 and J is TRBJ1-6; the D is unclear. Germline lookup yields CDR1 SGHAT and CDR2 FQNNGV. The CDR3 loop spans 14 amino acids. CDR3 in amino acids: CASSPTRHNSPLHF. CDR3 coding DNA: TGTGCCAGCAGCCCCACCAGGCATAACTCACCCCTCCACTTT.

The V gene is TRBV7-2, the J gene TRBJ1-2; D is possibly TRBD1 (6 bases). The germline V gene encodes CDR1 SGHTA and CDR2 FQGNSA. Trimming pared 4 bases from V and 3 bases from J, leaving 9 bases between. This CDR3 region has 13 residues. CDR3 sequence (DNA): TGTGCCAGCAGCTCAGGGGAGGACTATGGCTACACCTTC. Translating it yields CASSSGEDYGYTF.

This chain links TRBV6-6 with TRBJ2-1, with 7 positions matching TRBD1. Germline CDR1 MNHNY, CDR2 SVGAGI (reference sequence). V lost 7 bases, J lost 4 bases, and 7 bases stayed unmatched. The CDR3 length is 14 residues. The CDR3 spells CASNPTGLYNEQFF. The CDR3 nucleotides are TGTGCCAGCAATCCGACAGGGTTGTACAATGAGCAGTTCTTC.

This sequence joins TRBV7-9 and TRBJ2-7; D is possibly TRBD2 (5 bases). Germline lookup yields CDR1 SEHNR and CDR2 FQNEAQ (reference sequence). V shed 5 bases and J shed 0 bases, with 11 bases lying between them. This CDR3 comprises 14 residues. CDR3 DNA sequence: TGTGCCAGCAGCCGAGCGGAGAGCTCCTACGAGCAGTACTTC. Encoded protein: CASSRAESSYEQYF. Supplemented by reference TRBV7-9 and TRBJ2-7, the full variable domain reads DTGVSQNPRHKITKRGQNVTFRCDPISEHNRLYWYRQTLGQGPEFLTYFQNEAQLEKSRLLSDRFSAERPKGSFSTLEIQRTEQGDSAMYLCASSRAESSYEQYFGPGTRLTVT.

The chain uses TRBV10-3 and TRBJ1-5, with TRBD1 identical over 10 bases. The CDR3 spans 15 residues. Trimming removed 3 bases from V and 2 bases from J; junction bases left unmatched: 1. Per the germline V gene, CDR1 is ENHRY and CDR2 is SYGVKD. The CDR3 region is CAISDGQGGNQPQHF. CDR3 DNA sequence: TGTGCCATCAGTGACGGACAGGGGGGCAATCAGCCCCAGCATTTT.

This clone was seen once. The chain employs TRBV29-1 and TRBJ2-7, with TRBD2 matching over 10 bases. The CDR3 is made up of 14 amino acids. V was clipped by 6 bases and J by 4 bases; unmatched bases: 9. Per the germline V gene, CDR1 is SQVTM and CDR2 is ANQGSEA. The CDR3 nucleotides read TGCAGCGTAGACATTAGCGGGAGGATGTACGAGCAGTACTTC. Translating gives CSVDISGRMYEQYF.

J is TRBJ1-3 and V is TRBV6-1; no clear D gene. This CDR3 spans 13 amino acids. CDR1 and CDR2 (germline): MNHNS, SASEGT. V gave up 7 bases and J gave up 0 bases, with 7 bases separating them. CDR3 region: CASTRSSGNTIYF. CDR3 sequence (DNA): TGTGCCAGCACCCGGAGCTCTGGAAACACCATATATTTT.

The chain combines TRBV2 with TRBJ2-5; a possible D gene is TRBD2 (6 bases). The V gene's germline CDR1 is SNHLY and CDR2 FYNNEI. Trimming stripped 8 bases from V and 4 bases from J, with 11 bases between. The CDR3 has 12 residues. The CDR3 bases are TGTGCCAGCGGGGGGTCCGGAGAGACCCAGTACTTC. Protein: CASGGSGETQYF.

The rearrangement uses TRBV7-2 and TRBJ1-6; no reliable D call. The V gene lost 5 bases and the J gene lost 3 bases, with 8 bases spanning the gap. This CDR3 region has 14 residues. CDR1 and CDR2 (germline): SGHTA, FQGNSA. The CDR3 nucleotides are TGTGCCAGCAGCCGACCGGGCTATAATTCACCCCTCCACTTT. Translating it yields CASSRPGYNSPLHF.

This chain connects TRBV20-1 to TRBJ2-1; D call uncertain. Germline V lookup: CDR1 DFQATT, CDR2 SNEGSKA (reference sequence). The CDR3 extends over 11 amino acids. CDR3 residues: CVSRLYNEQFF. CDR3 bases: TGCGTAAGCCGCCTCTACAATGAGCAGTTCTTC.

The rearrangement uses TRBV5-1 and TRBJ1-1; tentatively, D is TRBD1 (5 bases). This CDR3 is 14 amino acids long. V was shortened by 1 base and J by 1 base, with 8 bases between the two germline ends. Germline loops: CDR1 SGHRS, CDR2 YFSETQ. Written as DNA, the CDR3 is TGCGCCAGCAGCTTGACAGGCAGGAACACTGAAGCTTTCTTT. Protein: CASSLTGRNTEAFF.

The rearrangement joins TRBV20-1 to TRBJ2-7; 9 bases fit TRBD1. The germline gives CDR1 DFQATT, CDR2 SNEGSKA (reference sequence). The J segment lost 6 bases and the V segment lost 7 bases, leaving 4 bases of the junction unmatched. The CDR3 contains 11 residues. DNA for the CDR3: TGCAGTGGGGACAGGGCAGGCGAGCAGTACTTC. As protein: CSGDRAGEQYF.

The genes are TRBV18 and TRBJ2-7, with D perhaps matching TRBD1 (6 bases). Trimming removed 9 bases at V and 0 bases at J, with 18 bases between. Germline-derived CDR1 and CDR2 are KGHSH and LQKENI. This CDR3 spans 15 amino acids. The CDR3 nucleotides read TGTGCCAGACCTTTTGGAGGACAGCTCTCCTACGAGCAGTACTTC. Its translation: CARPFGGQLSYEQYF.

The J gene is TRBJ2-5, the V gene TRBV7-6; D gene ambiguous. CDR3 length: 12 amino acids. CDR1 and CDR2 (germline): SGHVS, FNYEAQ. Trimming cost V 2 bases and J 7 bases, with 8 bases left between them. The CDR3, as DNA: TGTGCCAGCAGCTTAAATCTAGGGACCCAGTACTTC. It codes for CASSLNLGTQYF.

The chain is built from TRBV5-1 and TRBJ2-7, with 7 bases aligning to TRBD2. Germline V gives CDR1 SGHRS, CDR2 YFSETQ. Trimming removed 0 bases from V and 0 bases from J; junction bases left unmatched: 3. The CDR3 has 15 amino acids. The CDR3 DNA follows: TGCGCCAGCAGCTTGGCCCTAGCGGCCTCCTACGAGCAGTACTTC. Amino acids: CASSLALAASYEQYF.

The chain is built from TRBV19 and TRBJ1-1; no definite D call. The CDR3 is 13 amino acids. Germline V CDR1 and CDR2: LNHDA, SQIVND (reference sequence). CDR3 protein: CASSPGGNTEAFF. The CDR3 DNA reads TGTGCGAGCTCCCCCGGAGGGAACACTGAAGCTTTCTTT. Full variable domain (missing parts from reference TRBV19 and TRBJ1-1): DGGITQSPKYLFRKEGQNVTLSCEQNLNHDAMYWYRQDPGQGLRLIYYSQIVNDFQKGDIAEGYSVSREKKESFPLTVTSAQKNPTAFYLCASSPGGNTEAFFGQGTRLTVV.

This chain links TRBV5-4 with TRBJ2-5; weak D call: TRBD2 (5 bases). CDR3 length: 15 amino acids. The germline V and J ends were trimmed by 0 bases and 5 bases, with 14 bases remaining between them. Germline CDR1 is SGHNT and CDR2 is YYREEE (reference sequence). The CDR3 sequence is CASSLGESVWETQYF. Here the CDR3 DNA reads TGTGCCAGCAGCTTGGGGGAGTCGGTATGGGAGACCCAGTACTTC.

The genes are TRBV5-1 and TRBJ1-4, with D uncertain. The germline V and J ends were trimmed by 0 bases and 4 bases, with 4 bases remaining between them. Germline-derived CDR1 and CDR2 are SGHRS and YFSETQ. The CDR3 totals 13 residues. CDR3 in DNA: TGCGCCAGCAGCTTGGAAAGTAATGAAAAACTGTTTTTT. It codes for CASSLESNEKLFF.

The gene calls are TRBV30 and TRBJ2-2; perhaps TRBD2 as D (6 bases). This CDR3 has 15 amino acids. Germline CDR1 reads GTSNPN; CDR2 reads SVGIG (reference sequence). The V end lost 4 bases, the J end lost 6 bases, and 18 bases lay between the germline ends. The CDR3 is CAWKGAGSIAGELFF. As DNA, the CDR3 is TGTGCCTGGAAAGGTGCGGGGTCTATCGCCGGGGAGCTGTTTTTT.

A few counts support this clone. This chain joins TRBV14 and TRBJ1-1, with unresolved D. With 2 bases removed from V and 1 base from J, the gap between germline ends came to 5 bases. CDR3 size: 13 residues. Germline CDR1 reads SGHDN; CDR2 reads FVKESK. CDR3 sequence: CASSQYQNTEAFF. The CDR3 bases are TGTGCCAGCAGCCAATACCAGAACACTGAAGCTTTCTTT.

V is TRBV5-6 and J is TRBJ2-7; D remains ambiguous. CDR3 length equals 15 residues. The V gene's germline CDR1 is SGHDT and CDR2 YYEEEE. Trimming left V 2 bases short and J 0 bases short, with 12 bases between. DNA for the CDR3: TGTGCCAGCAGCTTATATGCAGCGTTCTCCTACGAGCAGTACTTC. Translating it yields CASSLYAAFSYEQYF.

The chain uses TRBV6-6 and TRBJ2-1; TRBD2 is a possible D gene (6 bases). CDR3 length: 12 residues. The germline V gene encodes CDR1 MNHNY and CDR2 SVGAGI (reference sequence). V was shortened by 7 bases and J by 5 bases, with 9 bases between the two germline ends. The CDR3, as DNA: TGTGCCAGCACGGGGGACCACAATGAGCAGTTCTTC. It is translated as CASTGDHNEQFF.